The 14 T cell receptor beta chains listed next were all sequenced from one sample in a study of blood T cell repertoires in COVID-19. Sequencing used immunoSEQ multiplex PCR; TCRdb keeps in-frame clones, though not all of them. The table records about 140,000 clones, 70% to 80% of them present only once. The sequenced material came from peripheral blood. Receptors originate from a woman aged 80 or over with active or convalescent COVID-19.

V usage is TRBV30 and J usage is TRBJ2-5; TRBD1 agrees at 8 bases. Per germline, CDR1 GTSNPN and CDR2 SVGIG (reference sequence). This CDR3 region has 15 residues. Trimming at V came to 1 base and at J to 6 bases, leaving 10 bases not matched to a gene. CDR3 coding DNA: TGTGCCTGGAGTGCGAGACAGGGGAGTAGAAAGACCCAGTACTTC. Encoded protein: CAWSARQGSRKTQYF. Drawing the rest from reference TRBV30 and TRBJ2-5, the complete variable domain is SQTIHQWPATLVQPVGSPLSLECTVEGTSNPNLYWYRQAAGRGLQLLFYSVGIGQISSEVPQNLSASRPQDRQFILSSKKLLLSDSGFYLCAWSARQGSRKTQYFGPGTRLLVL.

The chain has TRBV28 and TRBJ2-5; 7 nucleotides match TRBD1. The V and J ends lost 5 bases and 5 bases, in that order; junction bases with no gene match: 11. The CDR3 runs to 15 residues. Germline CDR1 MDHEN, CDR2 SYDVKM. CDR3 region: CASSEITGAKETQYF. CDR3 nucleotides: TGTGCCAGCAGTGAAATCACAGGGGCGAAGGAGACCCAGTACTTC.

The chain has TRBV5-5 and TRBJ1-1, with D uncertain. Germline V gene sequence: CDR1 SGHKS, CDR2 YYEKEE (reference sequence). The CDR3 sequence is 15 residues long. Trimming removed 0 bases at V and 10 bases at J, with 19 bases between. CDR3 residues: CASSLAGAGPVGAFF. CDR3 nucleotide sequence: TGTGCCAGCAGCTTGGCCGGCGCAGGTCCAGTAGGAGCTTTCTTT. The full variable domain, with the rest looked up from reference TRBV5-5 and TRBJ1-1, is DAGVTQSPTHLIKTRGQQVTLRCSPISGHKSVSWYQQVLGQGPQFIFQYYEKEERGRGNFPDRFSARQFPNYSSELNVNALLLGDSALYLCASSLAGAGPVGAFFGQGTRLTVV.

A few counts support this clone. This sequence joins TRBV12-5 and TRBJ2-1; D perhaps matches TRBD1 (6 bases). V lost 1 base to trimming and J lost 8 bases, with 21 bases between them. This CDR3 spans 17 amino acids. The germline CDR1 and CDR2 sequences are LGHNT and FRNRAP. The CDR3 here is CASGLGTGTTIGDEQFF. The CDR3, as DNA: TGTGCTAGTGGTTTGGGGACCGGGACAACAATCGGCGATGAGCAGTTCTTC.

This rearrangement joins TRBV7-8 to TRBJ2-7; 9 bases agree with TRBD2. The germline gives CDR1 SGHVS, CDR2 FQNEAQ. J gave up 7 bases and V 4 bases, and 8 bases lay outside the gene matches. This CDR3 region has 14 residues. DNA of the CDR3: TGTGCCAGCAGCTCTAGCGGGGCGACTGGAGAGCAGTACTTC. Translated: CASSSSGATGEQYF. Drawing the rest from reference TRBV7-8 and TRBJ2-7, the complete variable domain is GAGVSQSPRYKVAKRGQDVALRCDPISGHVSLFWYQQALGQGPEFLTYFQNEAQLDKSGLPSDRFFAERPEGSVSTLKIQRTQQEDSAVYLCASSSSGATGEQYFGPGTRLTVT.

The chain employs TRBV6-1 and TRBJ1-1, with TRBD1 as a possible D gene (5 bases). The CDR3 consists of 16 residues. Trimming removed 4 bases from V and 1 base from J, with 16 bases in between. The germline CDR1 and CDR2 sequences are MNHNS and SASEGT. The CDR3 DNA reads as TGTGCCAGCAGTGCCAGTCGGGGGTTAGGGAACACTGAAGCTTTCTTT. It yields the protein CASSASRGLGNTEAFF.

This clone occurred once. V gene TRBV14 combines with J gene TRBJ2-2, with D perhaps matching TRBD2 (5 bases). This CDR3 contains 16 residues. Germline loops: CDR1 SGHDN, CDR2 FVKESK. The V end was cut by 3 bases, the J end by 1 base, with 12 bases between. The CDR3 DNA follows: TGTGCCAGCAGCCAGAGGTGGGAGAGGAACACCGGGGAGCTGTTTTTT. Translating gives CASSQRWERNTGELFF.

The chain couples TRBV29-1 to TRBJ2-3; D uncertain. This CDR3 contains 12 residues. CDR1 SQVTM and CDR2 ANQGSEA come from the germline V gene. Trimming shortened V by 4 bases and J by 2 bases, and 7 bases separated the two germline ends. Here the CDR3 reads CSVGWLTDTQYF. The CDR3 DNA is TGCAGCGTTGGATGGCTCACAGATACGCAGTATTTT.

The chain has TRBV11-1 and TRBJ1-4; no clear D. Between the trimmed V and J ends, which lost 1 base and 0 bases, there was a span of 9 bases. CDR3 size: 16 residues. CDR1 SGHAT and CDR2 FQDESV come from the germline V gene (reference sequence). CDR3 sequence (DNA): TGTGCCAGCAGCTTAGGCAGCGCCGCAACTAATGAAAAACTGTTTTTT. Amino acid sequence: CASSLGSAATNEKLFF.

The CDR3 coding sequence is TGTGCCAGCAGCCCGCGCTTGAACACTGAAGCTTTCTTT. Protein: CASSPRLNTEAFF. This chain joins TRBV7-2 and TRBJ1-1; D unresolved. The V gene's germline CDR1 is SGHTA and CDR2 FQGNSA. Trimming took off 5 bases at V and 0 bases at J, with 7 bases between the two ends. This CDR3 is built from 13 residues.

Only a few counts were recorded for this clone. The rearrangement uses TRBV14 and TRBJ1-6; no definite D call. The CDR3 loop spans 16 amino acids. The germline V and J ends were trimmed by 0 bases and 4 bases, with 10 bases remaining between them. Germline V gene lookup returns CDR1 SGHDN and CDR2 FVKESK. As DNA, the CDR3 is TGTGCCAGCAGCCAAGATGTTGACACGTATAATTCACCCCTCCACTTT. Translation: CASSQDVDTYNSPLHF.

The chain combines TRBV14 with TRBJ2-7; 7 positions agree with TRBD1. Trimming removed 1 base from V and 6 bases from J; junction bases left unmatched: 6. This CDR3 comprises 14 residues. Germline loops: CDR1 SGHDN, CDR2 FVKESK. The CDR3 is CASSQVQAGGEQYF. The CDR3 nucleotides are TGTGCCAGCAGCCAAGTACAGGCAGGGGGCGAGCAGTACTTC.

The chain is built from TRBV4-1 and TRBJ2-5, with 7 positions matching TRBD1. The CDR3 is 15 amino acids. Germline CDR1 reads MGHRA; CDR2 reads YSYEKL. The junction had 7 bases not matched to a gene; V was cut back by 4 bases and J by 2 bases. The CDR3 loop reads CASSLGGGQQETQYF. CDR3 bases: TGCGCCAGCAGCCTAGGGGGCGGCCAACAAGAGACCCAGTACTTC.

The chain carries TRBV6-5 and TRBJ1-5; D unresolved. Germline V gives CDR1 MNHEY, CDR2 SVGAGI. Trimming pared 2 bases from V and 7 bases from J, leaving 12 bases between. This CDR3 contains 14 residues. The CDR3 sequence is CASSYEGFRQPQHF. DNA for the CDR3: TGTGCCAGCAGTTACGAAGGATTCAGGCAGCCCCAGCATTTT.